The 13 T cell receptor beta chains given below trace back to one sample, sequenced in a study of blood T cells in healthy people across ages (dated by TCRdb to the mid-2010s). Receptor amplification or capture employed 5' RACE. TCRdb lists the instrument as Illumina HiSeq 2500. A second roughly 6 to 12 cycle PCR used a sample-barcoded 5' primer and a J-beta primer mix. In-frame beta chains were kept once TCRdb had trimmed the public reads at Q25 with fastp and called clones with MiXCR. CDR3 protein duplicates are merged, each entry listing the most common genes and DNA. The sample table shows about 570,000 distinct CDR3 sequences, and over 25% are seen once. In total, the top ten clones hold approximately 3.5% of the sample. The sample was also linked to a second study, of T cells of mothers and their children.

The sample taken for sequencing was blood. The receptor source for this set is a boy aged 2-9 years in good health.

The chain is built from TRBV4-2 and TRBJ1-6, with 9 bases aligning to TRBD1. V shed 4 bases, J shed 7 bases, and the junction held 5 bases outside the gene matches. Germline values: CDR1 LGHNA, CDR2 YNFKEQ. This CDR3 is built from 15 residues. CDR3 amino acids: CASSLDRGGNSPLHF. The CDR3 DNA sequence: TGTGCCAGCAGCCTGGACAGGGGAGGAAATTCACCCCTCCACTTT.

V gene TRBV7-2 combines with J gene TRBJ2-5; the D gene is possibly TRBD1 (6 bases). The end of the DNA is better explained by TRBJ2-7, so the J call may be wrong. The CDR3 totals 15 residues. In germline, CDR1 is SGHTA, CDR2 FQGNSA. The chain's CDR3 is CASSLLRQASYEQYF. In nucleotides, the CDR3 is TGTGCCAGCAGCCTCCTGAGACAGGCCTCCTACGAGCAGTACTTC.

The chain combines TRBV4-1 with TRBJ1-1, with 8 positions matching TRBD1. Germline CDR1 is MGHRA and CDR2 is YSYEKL. This CDR3 has 14 residues. The ends lost 6 bases at V and 3 bases at J; junction bases unmatched: 6. The CDR3 here is CASRPGQAHTEAFF. DNA for the CDR3: TGCGCCAGCAGGCCGGGACAGGCTCACACTGAAGCTTTCTTT.

V usage is TRBV11-2 and J usage is TRBJ2-7; D not resolved. The V gene's germline CDR1 is SGHAT and CDR2 FQNNGV. This CDR3 region has 12 residues. V was shortened by 5 bases and J by 5 bases, with 10 bases between the two germline ends. The CDR3 is CASSPPANEQYF. The CDR3 coding sequence is TGTGCCAGCAGCCCCCCGGCTAACGAGCAGTACTTC.

The CDR3 loop is CASSSRGQNQPQHF. The DNA of the CDR3 is TGTGCCAGCAGTTCGAGGGGGCAAAATCAGCCCCAGCATTTT. The J gene is TRBJ1-5, the V gene TRBV12-3 or TRBV12-4; 7 bases match TRBD1. V shed 4 bases, J shed 4 bases, and the junction held 4 bases outside the gene matches. The CDR3 totals 14 residues.

This clonotype has only a few counts. The chain joins TRBV6-2 or TRBV6-3 to TRBJ2-2; 7 nucleotides agree with TRBD1. Per germline, CDR1 MNHEY and CDR2 SVGEGT. Germline trimming cut 2 bases from V and 3 bases from J; bases unmatched to any gene: 15. The CDR3 contains 19 residues. The CDR3: CASSYEQGQARSYTGELFF. CDR3 bases: TGTGCCAGCAGTTACGAACAGGGGCAAGCGCGATCTTACACCGGGGAGCTGTTTTTT.

The CDR3 here is CASSLGRSDSYEQYF. CDR3 coding DNA: TGTGCCAGCAGCTTAGGGCGCAGTGACTCCTACGAGCAGTACTTC. This chain uses TRBV7-9 with TRBJ2-5, with D hard to call. The tail of the sequence fits TRBJ2-7 better, so the J call may be wrong. CDR1 is SEHNR and CDR2 is FQNEAQ in the germline V gene (reference sequence). The CDR3 length is 15 residues.

There are a few counts of this clonotype. The gene calls are TRBV5-1 and TRBJ2-5; 12 bases are shared with TRBD2. V was pared by 4 bases and J by 5 bases, with 9 bases of the junction left unmatched. Germline V CDR1 and CDR2: SGHRS, YFSETQ. The CDR3 runs 16 residues. Here the CDR3 reads CASSQTSGSLGETQYF. The CDR3 DNA follows: TGCGCCAGCAGCCAGACTAGCGGGAGTTTAGGGGAGACCCAGTACTTC.

This chain uses TRBV6-5 with TRBJ2-5; the match to TRBD2 covers 7 bases. The DNA end favors TRBJ2-7, so the J call may be wrong. The germline gives CDR1 MNHEY, CDR2 SVGAGI. This CDR3 spans 17 amino acids. The chain's CDR3 is CASSYSISGDRSYEQYF. The DNA of the CDR3 is TGTGCCAGCAGTTACTCGATAAGCGGGGACCGCTCCTACGAGCAGTACTTC.

This clonotype showed up just once. V gene TRBV18 combines with J gene TRBJ2-4, with D unclear. Between the trimmed V and J ends, which lost 3 bases and 1 base, there was a span of 10 bases. The CDR3 length is 15 residues. Germline CDR1 KGHSH, CDR2 LQKENI. DNA for the CDR3: TGTGCCAGCTCACCGCTGGAAGCGGCCAAAAACATTCAGTACTTC. It codes for CASSPLEAAKNIQYF.

With regard to this clonotype: One end of the junction fails to match germline, which may point to a read error. The chain recombines TRBV9 with TRBJ2-7; weak D call: TRBD1 (6 bases). The CDR3 is 22 residues long. Germline V lookup: CDR1 SGDLS, CDR2 YYNGEE. The CDR3 bases are TGTGCCAGCAGCGTACCTGGAAGGCCCAGTAGTCTCCACAGGGACATCCTCTACGGGCAGTACTTC. It yields the protein CASSVPGRPSSLHRDILYGQYF.

The genes are TRBV5-1 and TRBJ2-5; D uncertain. The CDR3 spans 15 residues. Trimming took 0 bases from V and 0 from J, leaving 9 bases between them. Germline assignment: CDR1 SGHRS and CDR2 YFSETQ. The CDR3 spells CASSLVSAYQETQYF. In DNA, the CDR3 is TGCGCCAGCAGCTTGGTTTCAGCGTACCAAGAGACCCAGTACTTC. Full variable domain (outside the CDR3, taken from reference TRBV5-1 and TRBJ2-5): KAGVTQTPRYLIKTRGQQVTLSCSPISGHRSVSWYQQTPGQGLQFLFEYFSETQRNKGNFPGRFSGRQFSNSRSEMNVSTLELGDSALYLCASSLVSAYQETQYFGPGTRLLVL.

This clonotype was seen a handful of times. The chain joins TRBV30 to TRBJ1-4; maybe TRBD1 (5 bases). V lost 3 bases and J 5 bases, leaving 16 bases between the germline ends. The CDR3 has 15 residues. Germline loops: CDR1 GTSNPN, CDR2 SVGIG (reference sequence). Written as DNA, the CDR3 is TGTGCCTGGAGCCGACACGGGACGGGAAATGAAAAACTGTTTTTT. Translating gives CAWSRHGTGNEKLFF.